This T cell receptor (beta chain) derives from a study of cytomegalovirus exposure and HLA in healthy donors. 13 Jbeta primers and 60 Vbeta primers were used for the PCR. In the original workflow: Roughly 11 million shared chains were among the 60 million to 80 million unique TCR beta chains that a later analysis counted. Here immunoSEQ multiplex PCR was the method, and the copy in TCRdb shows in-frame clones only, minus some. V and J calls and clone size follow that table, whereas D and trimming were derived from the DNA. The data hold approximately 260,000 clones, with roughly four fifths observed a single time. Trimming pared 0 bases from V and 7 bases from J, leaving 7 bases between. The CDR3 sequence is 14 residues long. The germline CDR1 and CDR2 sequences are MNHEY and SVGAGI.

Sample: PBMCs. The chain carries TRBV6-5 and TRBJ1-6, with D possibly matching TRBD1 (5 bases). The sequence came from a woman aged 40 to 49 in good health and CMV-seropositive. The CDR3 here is CASSYSGGNSPLHF. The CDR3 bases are TGTGCCAGCAGTTACTCGGGGGGAAATTCACCCCTCCACTTT.